This T cell receptor (beta chain) appears in the sequencing data of a study of T-cell reconstitution after alpha-beta-depleted transplantation in children. The CDR3 sequence is 14 residues long. The germline V and J ends were trimmed by 6 bases and 7 bases, with 18 bases remaining between them. Germline V lookup: CDR1 MDHEN, CDR2 SYDVKM. This clonotype has a count of ten or more. Using unique molecular identifiers, the investigators prepared the TCRbeta library. In TCRdb, the PCR reads were re-called with MiXCR into one record per CDR3 protein. This sample carries about 350,000 distinct CDR3 sequences, 13% of them seen once, and the ten largest clones take 3.5% to 4.5%.

The V gene is TRBV28, the J gene TRBJ1-2; D may be TRBD1 (5 bases). This clonotype was obtained from a human donor who donated a stem cell graft to a child with Fanconi anemia. Sequenced material: PBMCs, taken from the stem cell graft. CDR3 in DNA: TGTGCCAGCAGAAAGACTGGGGGGGGACCTGGCTACACCTTC. Translated: CASRKTGGGPGYTF.